These 27 T cell receptor beta chains originate from one sample sequenced in a study of T cells in Graves' hyperthyroidism and ophthalmopathy. Amplified TCR beta CDR3 regions came from RNA transcripts. The HTBI primer set drove a first-round RT-PCR of the TCR CDR3. TCRdb redid the calling of the multiplex PCR reads with MiXCR, one entry per CDR3 protein. The sample lists approximately 640,000 distinct CDR3 sequences, about 45% seen once, with roughly 6.5% in the top ten. The specimen was peripheral blood or thyroid tissue (not recorded which). The receptors were sampled from an adult man with Graves' disease, either hyperthyroidism or ophthalmopathy (not recorded which).

This clonotype was counted between two and nine times. The chain joins TRBV19 to TRBJ2-2; 13 bases align to TRBD2. CDR1 is LNHDA and CDR2 is SQIVND in the germline V gene (reference sequence). The CDR3 has 19 amino acids. J lost 4 bases, V lost 5 bases, and 13 bases had no gene match. The CDR3 loop is CASSGGTSGILRVTGELFF. The DNA of the CDR3 is TGTGCCAGTAGTGGCGGGACTAGCGGGATTTTACGGGTCACCGGGGAGCTGTTTTTT.

The rearrangement links TRBV10-3 to TRBJ2-7; 11 bases agree with TRBD2. In germline, CDR1 is ENHRY, CDR2 SYGVKD. V lost 6 bases to trimming and J lost 6 bases; unmatched junction nucleotides: 10. CDR3 length: 15 residues. The CDR3 nucleotides are TGTGCCATCAGCTTCGTGACTAGCGGGAAGGGCGAGCAGTACTTC. This gives the protein CAISFVTSGKGEQYF.

This clonotype occurred many times. The rearrangement uses TRBV9 and TRBJ1-1; 9 nucleotides line up with TRBD1. This CDR3 comprises 14 residues. Germline V gives CDR1 SGDLS, CDR2 YYNGEE. J lost 5 bases, V lost 4 bases, and 6 bases had no gene match. The CDR3 coding sequence is TGTGCCAGCAGCCCCGGGACAGGGTGGACTGAAGCTTTCTTT. It specifies CASSPGTGWTEAFF.

This clonotype appeared a few times. The chain uses TRBV20-1 and TRBJ2-5, with D possibly TRBD2 on 6 matching bases. In germline, CDR1 is DFQATT, CDR2 SNEGSKA (reference sequence). V dropped 3 bases and J dropped 5 bases, with 16 bases sitting between them. CDR3 size: 14 residues. The CDR3 DNA sequence: TGCAGTGCTAGGGAATCACTAGCTCGGGAGACCCAGTACTTC. Its translation is CSARESLARETQYF.

This clonotype was detected ten times or more. V usage is TRBV7-8 and J usage is TRBJ1-2, with 7 bases lining up with TRBD1. V gave up 5 bases and J gave up 8 bases; unmatched junction bases: 17. The length of the CDR3 is 16 residues. The germline CDR1 and CDR2 sequences are SGHVS and FQNEAQ. The CDR3 nucleotides read TGTGCCAGCAGCGGACGGTGGGACAGACGGGGAGGAGGCTACACCTTC. It encodes CASSGRWDRRGGGYTF.

The chain links TRBV10-3 to TRBJ1-5; tentatively, D is TRBD1 (5 bases). The CDR3 sequence is 12 residues long. V lost 6 bases, J lost 7 bases, and 10 bases lay in between. Germline lookup yields CDR1 ENHRY and CDR2 SYGVKD. CDR3 protein: CAIRQGGQPQHF. CDR3 in DNA: TGTGCCATCAGGCAGGGAGGGCAGCCCCAGCATTTT.

There are many counts of this clonotype. The chain couples TRBV10-3 to TRBJ1-1; a possible D gene is TRBD1 (5 bases). V was shortened by 2 bases and J by 1 base, with 8 bases between the two germline ends. The CDR3 contains 14 residues. Germline loops: CDR1 ENHRY, CDR2 SYGVKD. CDR3 residues: CAISEGAANTEAFF. The CDR3 DNA is TGTGCCATCAGTGAGGGGGCGGCGAACACTGAAGCTTTCTTT.

The rearrangement joins TRBV7-9 to TRBJ1-5; tentative D call: TRBD1 (6 bases). The V and J ends lost 5 bases and 4 bases respectively, with 18 bases between them. CDR1 is SEHNR, CDR2 FQNEAQ, per germline (reference sequence). CDR3 length: 16 amino acids. The DNA of the CDR3 is TGTGCCAGCAGCCTGGGTGGGGGGGGCCGAAATCAGCCCCAGCATTTT. Amino acids: CASSLGGGGRNQPQHF.

The rearrangement uses TRBV19 and TRBJ1-1, with D uncertain. The length of the CDR3 is 13 residues. The germline V and J ends were trimmed by 6 bases and 6 bases, with 14 bases remaining between them. Germline CDR1 reads LNHDA; CDR2 reads SQIVND (reference sequence). DNA of the CDR3: TGTGCCAGTAGGGATGAGGGTCGAGCTGAAGCTTTCTTT. Protein sequence: CASRDEGRAEAFF. The complete variable domain, with remaining parts taken from reference TRBV19 and TRBJ1-1, reads DGGITQSPKYLFRKEGQNVTLSCEQNLNHDAMYWYRQDPGQGLRLIYYSQIVNDFQKGDIAEGYSVSREKKESFPLTVTSAQKNPTAFYLCASRDEGRAEAFFGQGTRLTVV.

This clonotype was seen more than once but under ten times. This chain uses TRBV7-8 with TRBJ2-3, with TRBD2 as a possible D gene (5 bases). The CDR3 has 14 residues. The V gene lost 4 bases and the J gene lost 0 bases, with 8 bases spanning the gap. Germline V gene sequence: CDR1 SGHVS, CDR2 FQNEAQ. The CDR3 sequence: CASSSRTSTDTQYF. CDR3 DNA sequence: TGTGCCAGCAGCTCTAGGACTAGCACAGATACGCAGTATTTT.

The chain combines TRBV20-1 with TRBJ2-7; D may match TRBD1 or TRBD2 (5 bases each). Germline V CDR1 and CDR2: DFQATT, SNEGSKA (reference sequence). Trimming removed 2 bases at V and 0 bases at J, with 17 bases between. This CDR3 is 16 amino acids long. CDR3 residues: CSARRRDQDYSYEQYF. The DNA for the CDR3 is TGCAGTGCTAGACGCCGGGACCAGGATTACTCCTACGAGCAGTACTTC.

This clonotype was counted ten times or more. V gene TRBV20-1 combines with J gene TRBJ2-5; D is uncertain. The CDR3 is 12 residues long. The germline V gene encodes CDR1 DFQATT and CDR2 SNEGSKA (reference sequence). Trimming pared 3 bases from V and 0 bases from J, leaving 5 bases between. CDR3 in DNA: TGCAGTGCTAGGGGGAACCAAGAGACCCAGTACTTC. The encoded protein is CSARGNQETQYF.

The table lists this clonotype with many counts. The V call is TRBV2, the J call TRBJ1-5; 8 nucleotides align to TRBD1. CDR3 length equals 14 residues. The germline CDR1 and CDR2 sequences are SNHLY and FYNNEI. J was trimmed by 6 bases and V by 5 bases; bases with no gene match: 6. The CDR3 is CASSLGQGVQPQHF. For the CDR3, the DNA is TGTGCCAGCAGTCTTGGACAGGGTGTTCAGCCCCAGCATTTT.

This clonotype was counted only a few times. The chain couples TRBV7-9 to TRBJ2-2; D is possibly TRBD2 (6 bases). CDR3 length: 15 amino acids. The ends were cut back, 5 bases at V and 1 base at J, with 11 bases in the middle. Germline CDR1 reads SEHNR; CDR2 reads FQNEAQ (reference sequence). The CDR3 nucleotides read TGTGCCAGCAGCCCTTGGGGGGAGAACACCGGGGAGCTGTTTTTT. It specifies CASSPWGENTGELFF.

This clonotype was counted a few times. The CDR3 reads CASSLDQGSNSPLHF. The CDR3 coding sequence is TGTGCCAGCAGCTTAGATCAGGGAAGTAATTCACCCCTCCACTTT. The chain carries TRBV7-4 and TRBJ1-6; D may be TRBD1 (5 bases). V gave up 1 base and J gave up 6 bases, with 10 bases separating them. CDR1 is SGHVT and CDR2 is SQSDAQ in the germline V gene. This CDR3 is built from 15 residues.

This clonotype was seen a single time. Just one base apart from a much larger clone, this may be a read error. This CDR3 is missing its conserved last phenylalanine or tryptophan, likely due to a read error. This chain joins TRBV11-2 and TRBJ2-5; TRBD2 matches 10 bases. V was pared by 5 bases and J by 1 base, with 4 bases of the junction left unmatched. The CDR3 loop spans 15 amino acids. Germline V gene sequence: CDR1 SGHAT, CDR2 FQNNGV. For the CDR3, the DNA is TGTGCCAGCAGCACTGGACTAGCGGCCCAAGAGACCCAGTACTTG. Its protein is CASSTGLAAQETQYL.

The chain uses TRBV25-1 and TRBJ1-2; D gene unclear. CDR3 length: 11 residues. V was cut by 6 bases and J by 5 bases, with 7 bases left in between. Germline CDR1 MGHDK, CDR2 SYGVNS. The chain's CDR3 is CASRGMYGYTF. CDR3 bases: TGTGCCAGCAGGGGAATGTATGGCTACACCTTC.

This chain joins TRBV7-9 and TRBJ2-7; D might be TRBD1 (8 bases). Trimming pared 3 bases from V and 7 bases from J, leaving 13 bases between. This CDR3 comprises 13 residues. Germline assignment: CDR1 SEHNR and CDR2 FQNEAQ (reference sequence). The DNA for the CDR3 is TGTGCCAGCAGCTTCTACAGGGGGGGGGAGCAGTACTTC. It yields the protein CASSFYRGGEQYF.

The chain combines TRBV6-5 with TRBJ1-3; D is undetermined. Trimming cost V 2 bases and J 3 bases, with 17 bases left between them. CDR1 is MNHEY and CDR2 is SVGAGI in the germline V gene. This CDR3 spans 17 amino acids. This CDR3 is CASSYAVSGLDGNTIYF. In DNA, the CDR3 is TGTGCCAGCAGTTACGCGGTCAGCGGGTTGGATGGAAACACCATATATTTT.

The rearrangement uses TRBV6-1 and TRBJ1-4; D perhaps matches TRBD1 (5 bases). Germline CDR1 and CDR2: MNHNS and SASEGT. Trimming stripped 4 bases from V and 8 bases from J, with 14 bases between. This CDR3 contains 14 residues. Here the CDR3 DNA reads TGTGCCAGCAGTGTTGGGGCAGGTGAAGAAAAACTGTTTTTT. It yields the protein CASSVGAGEEKLFF.

The V and J genes are TRBV14 and TRBJ1-1, with D uncertain. V dropped 0 bases and J dropped 1 base, with 12 bases sitting between them. This CDR3 contains 16 residues. Germline CDR1 and CDR2: SGHDN and FVKESK. Here the CDR3 reads CASSQERLTANTEAFF. The CDR3 DNA sequence: TGTGCCAGCAGCCAAGAGCGGTTAACGGCGAACACTGAAGCTTTCTTT.

This clonotype was detected only once. This sequence joins TRBV10-2 and TRBJ2-7; the D call may be TRBD1 or TRBD2 (5 bases each). This CDR3 is built from 15 residues. The V end lost 3 bases, the J end lost 3 bases, and 15 bases lay between the germline ends. The germline CDR1 and CDR2 sequences are WSHSY and SAAADI. CDR3 bases: TGCGCCAGCAGTGATCGTTGGGACGATAACTACGAGCAGTACTTC. Translating it yields CASSDRWDDNYEQYF.

At least ten counts were recorded for this clonotype. The CDR3 nucleotides read TGCAGCGTTGGACGTGGAGGTCTGAATGAAAAACTGTTTTTT. It yields the protein CSVGRGGLNEKLFF. This chain connects TRBV29-1 to TRBJ1-4, with D unresolved. Germline V CDR1 and CDR2: SQVTM, ANQGSEA. Trimming shortened V by 4 bases and J by 5 bases, and 14 bases separated the two germline ends. The CDR3 covers 14 residues.

This clonotype has more than one count but fewer than ten. The chain is built from TRBV7-3 and TRBJ2-7; no reliable D call. This CDR3 has 15 residues. Trimming took off 5 bases at V and 1 base at J, with 15 bases between the two ends. The germline gives CDR1 SGHTA, CDR2 FQGTGA. In nucleotides, the CDR3 is TGTGCCAGCAGCCCTGACTTTGGCGGATCCTACGAGCAGTACTTC. Amino acid sequence: CASSPDFGGSYEQYF.

This clonotype came up once. The chain has TRBV6-2 or TRBV6-3 and TRBJ2-2; TRBD1 agrees at 9 bases. V gave up 5 bases and J gave up 5 bases; unmatched junction bases: 6. The CDR3 is 15 amino acids. Germline V gives CDR1 MNHEY, CDR2 SVGEGT. The CDR3 loop reads CASSLRDRVTGELFF. CDR3 in DNA: TGTGCCAGCAGTCTCCGGGACAGGGTGACCGGGGAGCTGTTTTTT.

The table lists this clonotype with many counts. A junction boundary mismatches the germline segment, possibly from a read error. CDR3 sequence reads: CASSSGRGNTEAFF. The CDR3 coding sequence is TGTGCCAGCAGCTCCGGACGGGGGAACACTGAAGCTTTCTTT. The chain is built from TRBV5-1 and TRBJ1-1; no clear D. The germline V gene encodes CDR1 SGHRS and CDR2 YFSETQ. The CDR3 loop spans 14 amino acids.

The table lists this clonotype with a few counts. The chain uses TRBV7-8 and TRBJ1-3, with D unclear. The CDR3 has 15 residues. Germline lookup yields CDR1 SGHVS and CDR2 FQNEAQ. Trimming took 1 base from V and 3 from J, leaving 10 bases between them. In DNA form, the CDR3 reads TGTGCCAGCAGCTTAGGGGGTTTTGGTGGAAACACCATATATTTT. Amino acids: CASSLGGFGGNTIYF.